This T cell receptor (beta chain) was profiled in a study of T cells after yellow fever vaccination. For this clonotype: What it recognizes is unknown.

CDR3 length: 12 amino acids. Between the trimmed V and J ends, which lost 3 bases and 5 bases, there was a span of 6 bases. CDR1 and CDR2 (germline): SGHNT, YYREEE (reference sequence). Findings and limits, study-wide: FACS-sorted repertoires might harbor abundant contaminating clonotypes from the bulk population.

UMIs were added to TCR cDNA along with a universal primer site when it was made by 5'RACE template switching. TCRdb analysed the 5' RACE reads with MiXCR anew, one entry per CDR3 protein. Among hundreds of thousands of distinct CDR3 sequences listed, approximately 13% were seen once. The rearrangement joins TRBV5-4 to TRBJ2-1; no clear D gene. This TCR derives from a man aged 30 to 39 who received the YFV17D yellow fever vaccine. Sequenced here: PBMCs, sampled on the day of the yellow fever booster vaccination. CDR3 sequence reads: CASSWEDNEQFF. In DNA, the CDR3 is TGTGCCAGCAGCTGGGAAGACAATGAGCAGTTCTTC.